One and the same sample provided the 27 T cell receptor beta chains below, sequenced in a study of blood T cell repertoires in COVID-19. Clones were sequenced by immunoSEQ multiplex PCR, and TCRdb holds only the in-frame ones, with some missing. The sample includes 200,000 or so clones, 87% of them seen just once. The sequenced sample consisted of PBMCs or T cells enriched from blood (not recorded which). These receptors originate from a young man in a cohort exposed to, infected with or recovered from COVID-19 (not recorded which).

This sequence joins TRBV28 and TRBJ1-2; D gene uncertain. Germline V gene data show CDR1 as MDHEN and CDR2 as SYDVKM. V was clipped by 6 bases and J by 4 bases, with 9 bases between them. This CDR3 is 12 amino acids long. DNA for the CDR3: TGTGCCAGCAGGGGGAGGATCTATGGCTACACCTTC. As protein: CASRGRIYGYTF.

This rearrangement joins TRBV7-8 to TRBJ2-6, with 10 bases that match TRBD1. CDR1 is SGHVS and CDR2 is FQNEAQ in the germline V gene. The J segment lost 0 bases and the V segment lost 8 bases, leaving 10 bases of the junction unmatched. This CDR3 region has 18 residues. This CDR3 is CASVNPGQGPSGANVLTF. The CDR3 region has the DNA TGTGCCAGCGTCAACCCGGGACAGGGGCCCTCTGGGGCCAACGTCCTGACTTTC. Supplemented by reference TRBV7-8 and TRBJ2-6, the full variable domain reads GAGVSQSPRYKVAKRGQDVALRCDPISGHVSLFWYQQALGQGPEFLTYFQNEAQLDKSGLPSDRFFAERPEGSVSTLKIQRTQQEDSAVYLCASVNPGQGPSGANVLTFGAGSRLTVL.

The chain employs TRBV19 and TRBJ1-2; TRBD1 matches at 7 bases. V shed 3 bases and J 3 bases; nucleotides not matched to a gene: 7. This CDR3 has 15 residues. The V gene's germline CDR1 is LNHDA and CDR2 SQIVND (reference sequence). The CDR3: CASSIPRGTHYGYTF. DNA of the CDR3: TGTGCCAGTAGTATCCCCAGGGGGACCCACTATGGCTACACCTTC.

V is TRBV6-1 and J is TRBJ1-2; D remains ambiguous. This CDR3 is 14 amino acids long. V was pared by 0 bases and J by 2 bases, with 7 bases between. Germline loops: CDR1 MNHNS, CDR2 SASEGT. The CDR3 here is CASSEAQWNYGYTF. CDR3 bases: TGTGCCAGCAGTGAAGCGCAGTGGAACTATGGCTACACCTTC.

This chain connects TRBV28 to TRBJ2-1, with 9 bases matching TRBD1. The germline CDR1 and CDR2 sequences are MDHEN and SYDVKM. J gave up 10 bases and V 4 bases, and 8 bases lay outside the gene matches. This CDR3 has 14 amino acids. For the CDR3, the DNA is TGTGCCAGCAGTTCACCGACAGGGGGAGCGGAGCAGTTCTTC. Translation gives CASSSPTGGAEQFF.

This clone was recorded a few times. This chain joins TRBV19 and TRBJ2-5; 12 nucleotides line up with TRBD2. J lost 5 bases, V lost 7 bases, and 14 bases had no gene match. The CDR3 length is 17 residues. Per the germline V gene, CDR1 is LNHDA and CDR2 is SQIVND (reference sequence). The CDR3 DNA follows: TGTGCCAGTAAAGGGGGCGCGACTAGCGGGAGTTACGAGACCCAGTACTTC. Amino acids: CASKGGATSGSYETQYF.

The genes are TRBV13 and TRBJ2-4, with D possibly matching TRBD1 (5 bases). The germline CDR1 and CDR2 sequences are PRHDT and FYEKMQ (reference sequence). The CDR3 has 14 amino acids. The V end was cut by 3 bases, the J end by 1 base, with 7 bases between. CDR3 bases: TGTGCCAGCAGCTTCACAGGTGCCAAAAACATTCAGTACTTC. As protein: CASSFTGAKNIQYF.

This clone was seen a handful of times. This chain uses TRBV7-2 with TRBJ2-7; no reliable D call. The V end lost 5 bases, the J end lost 7 bases, and 12 bases lay between the germline ends. Germline V gene sequence: CDR1 SGHTA, CDR2 FQGNSA. There are 12 residues in the CDR3. This CDR3 reads CASSVYGVEQYF. CDR3 nucleotides: TGTGCCAGCAGCGTCTATGGTGTAGAGCAGTACTTC. The complete variable domain, with remaining parts taken from reference TRBV7-2 and TRBJ2-7, reads GAGVSQSPSNKVTEKGKDVELRCDPISGHTALYWYRQSLGQGLEFLIYFQGNSAPDKSGLPSDRFSAERTGGSVSTLTIQRTQQEDSAVYLCASSVYGVEQYFGPGTRLTVT.

The chain couples TRBV10-3 to TRBJ2-3, with 9 bases fitting TRBD2. After removal of 5 bases from V and 5 bases from J, the junction contained 14 bases not matched to a gene. CDR3 length: 17 residues. Germline V gene data show CDR1 as ENHRY and CDR2 as SYGVKD. Here the CDR3 reads CAISPNSGRTVGDTQYF. CDR3 coding DNA: TGTGCCATCAGTCCAAATAGCGGGAGAACCGTCGGAGATACGCAGTATTTT.

The chain carries TRBV2 and TRBJ2-3, with TRBD2 as a possible D gene (7 bases). The CDR3 is made up of 14 amino acids. V was trimmed by 5 bases and J by 4 bases, leaving 13 bases between them. Germline CDR1 and CDR2: SNHLY and FYNNEI. The CDR3 is CASSRGGSADTQYF. DNA of the CDR3: TGTGCCAGCAGTAGGGGGGGATCGGCAGATACGCAGTATTTT.

This clone was seen more than once but under ten times. This chain joins TRBV6-5 and TRBJ1-1; 8 bases line up with TRBD1. Trimming took 6 bases from V and 11 from J; bases not matched to a gene: 11. Germline values: CDR1 MNHEY, CDR2 SVGAGI. CDR3 length equals 13 residues. Here the CDR3 reads CASRETGVRRAFF. CDR3 sequence (DNA): TGTGCCAGCAGGGAGACAGGGGTTCGGAGGGCTTTCTTT.

Note on this clone: Other nucleotide sequences from this sample produce the same CDR3. The V and J genes are TRBV5-1 and TRBJ1-1, with a tentative D call TRBD1 (5 bases). The germline V gene encodes CDR1 SGHRS and CDR2 YFSETQ. Between the trimmed V and J ends, which lost 0 bases and 1 base, there was a span of 7 bases. This CDR3 is built from 14 residues. CDR3 nucleotides: TGCGCCAGCAGCTTGGGACAGACGAACACTGAAGCTTTCTTT. It is translated as CASSLGQTNTEAFF.

On this clone itself: Within the sample, other DNA sequences also encode this same CDR3. V gene TRBV11-2 combines with J gene TRBJ2-7, with TRBD1 as a possible D gene (6 bases). V lost 1 base and J 1 base, leaving 8 bases between the germline ends. The CDR3 loop spans 14 amino acids. CDR1 is SGHAT and CDR2 is FQNNGV in the germline V gene. The DNA for the CDR3 is TGTGCCAGCAGCTTAGTCAGGGGTTCCTACGAGCAGTACTTC. Its protein product is CASSLVRGSYEQYF.

This sequence joins TRBV9 and TRBJ1-2, with D possibly being TRBD1 (6 bases). Germline loops: CDR1 SGDLS, CDR2 YYNGEE. The CDR3 contains 15 residues. The germline V and J ends were trimmed by 0 bases and 4 bases, with 13 bases remaining between them. The chain's CDR3 is CASSVDVQGSYGYTF. CDR3 bases: TGTGCCAGCAGCGTAGATGTTCAGGGGTCCTATGGCTACACCTTC.

The genes are TRBV6-5 and TRBJ1-5, with 9 bases lining up with TRBD1. The germline V gene has CDR1 MNHEY and CDR2 SVGAGI. This CDR3 is built from 14 residues. Trimming took 10 bases from V and 1 from J; bases not matched to a gene: 5. CDR3 bases: TGTGCCACGGAGGACAGGGGAAGCAATCAGCCCCAGCATTTT. Translating gives CATEDRGSNQPQHF.

The V and J genes are TRBV27 and TRBJ2-7; 10 bases are a match to TRBD1. Germline V gene lookup returns CDR1 MNHEY and CDR2 SMNVEV (reference sequence). The trim removed 5 bases at V and 7 bases at J, leaving 14 bases unmatched. This CDR3 has 16 amino acids. CDR3 region: CASSRPTGGGLGEQYF. DNA for the CDR3: TGTGCCAGCAGTCGACCGACAGGGGGCGGTTTGGGGGAGCAGTACTTC.

The chain carries TRBV4-3 and TRBJ2-3; tentative D call: TRBD2 (5 bases). CDR1 is LGHNA and CDR2 is YSLEER in the germline V gene. V lost 0 bases and J 3 bases, leaving 7 bases between the germline ends. The CDR3 totals 14 residues. CDR3 sequence: CASSQDEGTDTQYF. In DNA form, the CDR3 reads TGCGCCAGCAGCCAAGATGAGGGTACAGATACGCAGTATTTT.

This clone was observed once. The chain recombines TRBV24-1 with TRBJ2-5, with 7 bases matching TRBD2. There are 15 residues in the CDR3. The J segment lost 5 bases and the V segment lost 2 bases, leaving 7 bases of the junction unmatched. Germline CDR1 reads KGHDR; CDR2 reads SFDVKD. This CDR3 reads CATSDSRGLRETQYF. CDR3 coding DNA: TGTGCCACCAGTGATTCGAGGGGACTACGGGAGACCCAGTACTTC.

The CDR3, as DNA: TGTGCCAGCAGCGTAGGACCCAGCGGGACTCACACAGATACGCAGTATTTT. It specifies CASSVGPSGTHTDTQYF. The chain uses TRBV9 and TRBJ2-3, with 7 bases that match TRBD2. Trimming took 0 bases from V and 2 from J; bases not matched to a gene: 9. Per the germline V gene, CDR1 is SGDLS and CDR2 is YYNGEE. The CDR3 has 17 amino acids.

The V call is TRBV6-5, the J call TRBJ2-3, with 12 nucleotides matching TRBD2. Germline CDR1 and CDR2: MNHEY and SVGAGI. J gave up 7 bases and V 0 bases, and 5 bases lay outside the gene matches. This CDR3 contains 16 residues. The CDR3 region has the DNA TGTGCCAGCAGTTACTCGCCGGGACTAGCGGGCAATACGCAGTATTTT. This codes for CASSYSPGLAGNTQYF.

V is TRBV5-6 and J is TRBJ2-7; 11 bases are a match to TRBD2. Per the germline V gene, CDR1 is SGHDT and CDR2 is YYEEEE. This CDR3 is built from 15 residues. V lost 4 bases, J lost 5 bases, and 8 bases stayed unmatched. CDR3 residues: CASSQLAGGNHEQYF. CDR3 in DNA: TGTGCCAGCAGCCAGTTAGCGGGAGGGAACCACGAGCAGTACTTC.

The rearrangement uses TRBV4-2 and TRBJ2-2, with a tentative D call TRBD2 (7 bases). The CDR3 runs to 17 residues. Trimming cost V 1 base and J 4 bases, with 16 bases left between them. Per the germline V gene, CDR1 is LGHNA and CDR2 is YNFKEQ. Here the CDR3 reads CASSQGFRGAGTGELFF. The CDR3 DNA is TGTGCCAGCAGCCAAGGCTTTCGGGGGGCGGGCACCGGGGAGCTGTTTTTT.

V usage is TRBV27 and J usage is TRBJ2-2, with TRBD2 matching over 14 bases. After removal of 4 bases from V and 1 base from J, the junction contained 2 bases not matched to a gene. Looked up from germline, CDR1 is MNHEY and CDR2 is SMNVEV (reference sequence). The CDR3 runs to 17 residues. Here the CDR3 reads CASSSGLAGGNTGELFF. The CDR3 DNA reads TGTGCCAGCAGTTCAGGACTAGCGGGAGGGAACACCGGGGAGCTGTTTTTT.

The chain uses TRBV4-3 and TRBJ1-5; 7 bases match TRBD1. Germline trimming cut 4 bases from V and 2 bases from J; bases unmatched to any gene: 11. The germline V gene has CDR1 LGHNA and CDR2 YSLEER. The CDR3 has 17 residues. The CDR3 sequence is CASSPGAGGTGNQPQHF. DNA for the CDR3: TGCGCCAGCAGCCCCGGGGCGGGTGGGACAGGCAATCAGCCCCAGCATTTT.

This chain joins TRBV2 and TRBJ1-4; D may be TRBD1 (5 bases). The CDR3 covers 15 residues. V was cut by 2 bases and J by 0 bases, with 7 bases left in between. Germline-derived CDR1 and CDR2 are SNHLY and FYNNEI. CDR3 amino acids: CASSERGTTNEKLFF. The DNA of the CDR3 is TGTGCCAGCAGTGAAAGGGGTACAACTAATGAAAAACTGTTTTTT.

This clone was detected only a few times. The chain links TRBV11-2 to TRBJ2-5, with TRBD1 matching over 7 bases. The V gene end was trimmed by 2 bases and the J gene end by 5 bases; junction bases not matched to a gene: 5. The CDR3 length is 14 residues. The germline CDR1 and CDR2 sequences are SGHAT and FQNNGV. The CDR3 region has the DNA TGTGCCAGCAGCTTAACGACAGGGTGGGAGACCCAGTACTTC. Its translation is CASSLTTGWETQYF. The full variable domain, its missing parts supplied by reference TRBV11-2 and TRBJ2-5, is EAGVAQSPRYKIIEKRQSVAFWCNPISGHATLYWYQQILGQGPKLLIQFQNNGVVDDSQLPKDRFSAERLKGVDSTLKIQPAKLEDSAVYLCASSLTTGWETQYFGPGTRLLVL.

The chain links TRBV19 to TRBJ1-4, with TRBD1 identical over 8 bases. The ends lost 3 bases at V and 8 bases at J; junction bases unmatched: 8. Germline CDR1 and CDR2: LNHDA and SQIVND (reference sequence). The CDR3 consists of 15 residues. For the CDR3, the DNA is TGTGCCAGTAGTATGGCGACAGGGGTAGGAGAAAAACTGTTTTTT. It is translated as CASSMATGVGEKLFF.